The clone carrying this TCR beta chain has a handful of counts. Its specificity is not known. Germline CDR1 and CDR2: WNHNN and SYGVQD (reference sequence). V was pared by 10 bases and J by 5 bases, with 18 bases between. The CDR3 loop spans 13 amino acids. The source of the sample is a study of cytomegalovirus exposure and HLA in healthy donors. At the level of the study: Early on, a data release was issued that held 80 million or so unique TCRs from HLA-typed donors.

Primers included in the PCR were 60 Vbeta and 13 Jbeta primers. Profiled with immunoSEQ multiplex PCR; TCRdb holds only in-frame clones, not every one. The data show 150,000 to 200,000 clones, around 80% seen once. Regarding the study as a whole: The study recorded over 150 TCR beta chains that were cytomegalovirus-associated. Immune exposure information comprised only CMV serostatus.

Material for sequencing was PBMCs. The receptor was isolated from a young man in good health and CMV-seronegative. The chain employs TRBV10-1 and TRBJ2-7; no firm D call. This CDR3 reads CATSDPNRDEQYF. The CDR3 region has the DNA TGCGCCACTTCCGACCCGAATCGGGACGAGCAGTACTTC.